The present T cell receptor (beta chain) was sequenced within a study of beta chain features in type 1 diabetes. Findings and caveats of the study: cDNA-based sequencing might over-represent cells highly expressing TCR. Junctions at VDJ sites from type 1 diabetes patients had fewer insertions and more deletions.

cDNA synthesis used the whole RNA isolate, giving expressed TCRB sequences. Naive, central memory and regulatory T cell samples yielded around 3.5 million reads on average. The assay was immunoSEQ multiplex PCR, and TCRdb's table has in-frame clones only and misses some. The sample lists a few hundred thousand clones, roughly 12% occurring once. Comment on this clone: Its matching antigen is unknown.

CDR3 size: 13 residues. Trimming removed 2 bases from V and 9 bases from J; junction bases left unmatched: 3. The germline V gene encodes CDR1 SGHNT and CDR2 YYREEE (reference sequence). The TCR sequence derives from a man between 18 and 29 years old in good health. The chain couples TRBV5-4 to TRBJ2-1, with 9 positions matching TRBD2. Sequencing used naive CD4+ T cells from blood. The CDR3 loop reads CASSFGLAIEQFF. DNA of the CDR3: TGTGCCAGCAGCTTCGGACTAGCGATTGAGCAGTTCTTC. The whole variable domain, remainder taken from reference TRBV5-4 and TRBJ2-1, is ETGVTQSPTHLIKTRGQQVTLRCSSQSGHNTVSWYQQALGQGPQFIFQYYREEENGRGNFPPRFSGLQFPNYSSELNVNALELDDSALYLCASSFGLAIEQFFGPGTRLTVL.